This note documents a single T cell receptor beta chain sequence. The antigen it binds to is not known. Per-base quality was not reported, and no clone a single base away is much larger than it. TCRbeta CDR3 regions were amplified from genomic DNA by means of the immunoSEQ Assay, a bias-controlled multiplex PCR. Per the original workflow: Within the assay, amplification of reference gene primers was used to estimate how many nucleated cells each sample contained. Sequence reads were collapsed and filtered to measure the absolute abundance of every unique TCRbeta CDR3 rearrangement. For each sample, productive Simpson clonality was calculated by taking the square root of Simpson's diversity index across productive rearrangements. The source is immuneACCESS, and TCRdb retained only in-frame sequences with V and J called. Part of the clones is not carried over; for the studies checked, unresolved V genes explain less than half of this, and the remainder is unexplained. The V and J calls and the clone size are those of that table, but D and trimming were determined from the DNA. The sample table lists 200,000 to 250,000 clones, under 90% of them with a count of one. Of the sample, roughly 7.6% is held by the ten largest clones.

This sample is drawn from a study of blood T cell repertoires in COVID-19 (dated by TCRdb to the early 2020s). Regarding the complete study: Collaborator samples came from the United States, Italy and Spain and covered acute and convalescent phases of COVID-19. The material from the prospective study consisted of cDNA or gDNA derived from T cells, B-cell-depleted T cells, or PBMCs. Deeply sampled blood TCRbeta repertoires from subjects exposed to, actively infected with, or recovered from COVID-19 were included in the dataset. A freely available public database, intended as a resource for researchers studying the immune response to SARS-CoV-2, is where the repertoires were released. Samples were obtained from the ongoing ImmuneRACE study (first 160 participants) and from approximately 1,200 subjects provided by 6 global collaborators. The sample metadata nearly always contained a de-identified subject ID, COVID-19 status, age in years and sex. Where available, HLA class I and class II types were taken from metadata supplied by the sample provider and were not determined by assay-based typing.

One collaborating source in Seattle enrolled patients during active infection and followed them longitudinally through the course of disease. Whole blood was collected in K2EDTA tubes by collaborating institutions according to the institutions' own protocols. Collaborator samples were shipped for TCRbeta analysis as frozen whole blood, isolated PBMCs, or DNA extracted from either sample type. The CDR3 measures 16 amino acids from cysteine to phenylalanine. Only the CDR3 region is kept as DNA, spanning 48 bases read in frame from base 1. Reading the germline V gene (reference sequence) gives CDR1 SGHKS and CDR2 YYEKEE. Trimming leaves V shorter by 2 bases and J shorter by 5 bases, with the junction holding 5 bases beyond the gene matches. The investigation overall reported the following: Clinical and demographic metadata were provided uncurated, with the amount varying by source and participant.

Material: peripheral blood. This TCR derives from a woman of 80 years or more with COVID-19, enrolled during active disease. The chain is encoded by TRBV5-5 joined to TRBJ1-3; the junction holds 12 bases that match TRBD1. CDR3 loop: CASSFGTGGGRNTIYF. The DNA sequence is as follows: TGTGCCAGCAGCTTCGGGACAGGGGGCGGTAGAAACACCATATATTTT.